This note documents a single TCR beta chain sequence. What it binds is unknown. The sample is drawn from a study of CD4 T cells in relation to SARS-CoV-2 and coronaviruses. Germline V gene data show CDR1 as SGHNT and CDR2 as YENEEA. The CDR3 spans 16 residues. V lost 0 bases and J 0 bases, leaving 9 bases between the germline ends. The assay was immunoSEQ multiplex PCR, and TCRdb's table has in-frame clones only and misses some. The sample includes about 36,000 clones, 70% to 85% seen only once; the top ten take approximately 2.8%. Material: memory CD4+ T cells from PBMCs, cultured in vitro. V usage is TRBV11-3 and J usage is TRBJ1-3; D perhaps matches TRBD1 (6 bases). The origin of this receptor is an adult with COVID-19. The DNA of the CDR3 is TGTGCCAGCAGCTTAGACGGACAGATCTCTGGAAACACCATATATTTT. Translation: CASSLDGQISGNTIYF.